Each of the 32 T cell receptor beta chains below was sequenced from the same sample in a study of blood T cells in healthy people across ages. A sample-barcoded 5' primer and a J-beta primer mix were used in a second PCR of roughly 6 to 11 cycles. TCRdb itself ran the 5' RACE reads through MiXCR, one entry per CDR3 protein. The table lists about 680,000 distinct CDR3 sequences, around 48% of them singletons. The sample taken for sequencing was blood. The receptor source for this set is a woman aged 60 to 75 in good health.

This rearrangement joins TRBV29-1 to TRBJ2-3; 13 positions agree with TRBD2. Trimming removed 6 bases from V and 4 bases from J; junction bases left unmatched: 10. CDR1 and CDR2 (germline): SQVTM, ANQGSEA. This CDR3 region has 16 residues. CDR3 protein: CSVAGTSGIPADTQYF. The CDR3 DNA sequence: TGCAGCGTCGCCGGGACTAGCGGGATTCCTGCAGATACGCAGTATTTT.

This clonotype was observed a handful of times. The chain is built from TRBV20-1 and TRBJ2-5, with D possibly being TRBD1 (5 bases). V was shortened by 5 bases and J by 2 bases, with 9 bases between the two germline ends. Germline assignment: CDR1 DFQATT and CDR2 SNEGSKA (reference sequence). The CDR3 is 12 residues long. The DNA for the CDR3 is TGCAGTGCTCGACAGCAACAAGAGACCCAGTACTTC. Its translation is CSARQQQETQYF.

V gene TRBV28 combines with J gene TRBJ2-1; D is perhaps TRBD2 (6 bases). The CDR3 runs 15 residues. Per the germline V gene, CDR1 is MDHEN and CDR2 is SYDVKM. V lost 8 bases, J lost 4 bases, and 18 bases lay in between. Here the CDR3 reads CASPPGPSEYNEQFF. The CDR3 DNA reads as TGTGCCAGCCCCCCGGGGCCTAGCGAATACAATGAGCAGTTCTTC.

This chain connects TRBV28 to TRBJ1-6; the D is unclear. The CDR3 runs 11 residues. The V gene's germline CDR1 is MDHEN and CDR2 SYDVKM. The germline V and J ends were trimmed by 10 bases and 9 bases, with 10 bases remaining between them. The CDR3 is CATSSGSPLHF. CDR3 nucleotide sequence: TGTGCCACCTCCTCCGGTTCACCCCTCCACTTT.

Only a few counts were recorded for this clonotype. V usage is TRBV4-2 and J usage is TRBJ1-1; maybe TRBD1 (6 bases). Looked up from germline, CDR1 is LGHNA and CDR2 is YNFKEQ. This CDR3 contains 15 residues. V gave up 4 bases and J gave up 3 bases, with 15 bases separating them. CDR3 in amino acids: CASSLDDRPYTEAFF. The CDR3, as DNA: TGTGCCAGCAGCCTAGACGACAGGCCATACACTGAAGCTTTCTTT.

This sequence joins TRBV25-1 and TRBJ2-5, with 7 bases fitting TRBD1. The CDR3 loop spans 13 amino acids. Germline CDR1 reads MGHDK; CDR2 reads SYGVNS. J was trimmed by 3 bases and V by 6 bases; bases with no gene match: 4. CDR3 DNA sequence: TGTGCCAGCAGCCCGCAGGGGGAAGAGACCCAGTACTTC. Protein: CASSPQGEETQYF.

A word on this clonotype: One end of the junction varies from germline; a read error may be responsible. V and J are TRBV10-3 and TRBJ1-2, with D possibly being TRBD1 (6 bases). Germline CDR1 ENHRY, CDR2 SYGVKD. The CDR3 consists of 16 residues. The CDR3 DNA is TGTGCCATCAGTGAGGCCGGGACACACTTCAACTATGGCTGCACCTTC. Protein product: CAISEAGTHFNYGCTF.

This clonotype was found many times. The chain recombines TRBV3-1 with TRBJ2-7, with D unresolved. The CDR3 covers 12 residues. CDR1 and CDR2 (germline): LGHDT, YNNKEL (reference sequence). V lost 1 base and J lost 7, with 8 bases in between. In DNA, the CDR3 is TGTGCCAGCAGCCAAGGGGTTCGAGAGCAGTACTTC. It specifies CASSQGVREQYF.

This chain connects TRBV7-2 to TRBJ2-3, with TRBD2 as a possible D gene (5 bases). V was trimmed by 1 base and J by 5 bases, leaving 16 bases between them. The CDR3 is made up of 16 amino acids. Germline loops: CDR1 SGHTA, CDR2 FQGNSA. Written as DNA, the CDR3 is TGTGCCAGCAGCTTAGATGGAAATAGGGAGATAGATACGCAGTATTTT. The encoded protein is CASSLDGNREIDTQYF.

The V and J genes are TRBV5-1 and TRBJ2-1; D tentatively fits TRBD1 or TRBD2 (5 bases each). V lost 0 bases and J 3 bases, leaving 10 bases between the germline ends. The CDR3 consists of 15 residues. Germline V gene lookup returns CDR1 SGHRS and CDR2 YFSETQ. The CDR3: CASSLDGTVYNEQFF. Written as DNA, the CDR3 is TGCGCCAGCAGCTTGGATGGGACCGTCTACAATGAGCAGTTCTTC.

This clonotype was observed a few times. V usage is TRBV27 and J usage is TRBJ1-2; D is perhaps TRBD1 (5 bases). Germline values: CDR1 MNHEY, CDR2 SMNVEV (reference sequence). Trimming took off 5 bases at V and 2 bases at J, with 12 bases between the two ends. There are 14 residues in the CDR3. CDR3 in DNA: TGTGCCAGCAGTGAGCAGGGAGAAAACTATGGCTACACCTTC. It codes for CASSEQGENYGYTF.

This sequence joins TRBV4-3 and TRBJ2-1; no clear D. Germline assignment: CDR1 LGHNA and CDR2 YSLEER. This CDR3 has 13 amino acids. Trimming pared 0 bases from V and 7 bases from J, leaving 7 bases between. The CDR3 region is CASSQEVVNEQFF. CDR3 nucleotides: TGCGCCAGCAGCCAAGAAGTTGTTAATGAGCAGTTCTTC.

The sample holds many counts of this clonotype. This rearrangement joins TRBV2 to TRBJ2-4, with D perhaps TRBD2 (5 bases). The germline V and J ends were trimmed by 7 bases and 2 bases, with 9 bases remaining between them. CDR1 is SNHLY and CDR2 is FYNNEI in the germline V gene. This CDR3 has 13 amino acids. The CDR3 reads CASMAGPKNIQYF. CDR3 DNA: TGTGCCAGCATGGCGGGTCCCAAAAACATTCAGTACTTC.

This chain joins TRBV9 and TRBJ2-1; D not resolved. With 3 bases removed from V and 6 bases from J, the gap between germline ends came to 13 bases. CDR3 length: 14 amino acids. CDR1 is SGDLS, CDR2 YYNGEE, per germline. CDR3 nucleotides: TGTGCCAGCAGCGCGTTAAACTCGGGCAATGAGCAGTTCTTC. Protein product: CASSALNSGNEQFF.

The rearrangement uses TRBV20-1 and TRBJ2-5; 8 nucleotides match TRBD2. The CDR3 is made up of 14 amino acids. Germline CDR1 DFQATT, CDR2 SNEGSKA (reference sequence). Losses at the gene ends were 1 base for V and 4 bases for J; bases not matched to a gene: 5. CDR3 amino acids: CSARAAGGGETQYF. Here the CDR3 DNA reads TGCAGTGCTAGAGCGGCGGGAGGAGGAGAGACCCAGTACTTC.

This clonotype appeared a few times. The chain combines TRBV27 with TRBJ2-7; D is unclear. CDR3 length: 11 residues. Germline CDR1 and CDR2: MNHEY and SMNVEV (reference sequence). The V gene lost 3 bases and the J gene lost 6 bases, with 6 bases spanning the gap. Here the CDR3 reads CASSFRSEQYF. The CDR3 region has the DNA TGTGCCAGCAGTTTTCGAAGCGAGCAGTACTTC.

The chain is built from TRBV5-1 and TRBJ2-5; 13 bases are shared with TRBD2. Trimming took 3 bases from V and 5 from J; bases not matched to a gene: 7. This CDR3 is built from 16 residues. Per germline, CDR1 SGHRS and CDR2 YFSETQ. The CDR3 DNA reads TGCGCCAGCAGCTCTACTAGCGGGAGGGCCTCGGAGACCCAGTACTTC. Protein sequence: CASSSTSGRASETQYF.

This clonotype was found a few times. The V gene is TRBV25-1, the J gene TRBJ2-5; tentatively, D is TRBD1 (5 bases). The V end was cut by 10 bases, the J end by 4 bases, with 22 bases between. The V gene's germline CDR1 is MGHDK and CDR2 SYGVNS. CDR3 length: 15 amino acids. The CDR3 protein is CATLLQAARLETQYF. The DNA for the CDR3 is TGTGCCACCCTATTACAGGCGGCTCGTTTAGAGACCCAGTACTTC.

The chain combines TRBV6-5 with TRBJ2-3; 8 bases are a match to TRBD1. V lost 7 bases and J lost 9; bases outside the gene matches: 3. The CDR3 contains 11 residues. Germline loops: CDR1 MNHEY, CDR2 SVGAGI. The CDR3, as DNA: TGTGCCAGCACGACAGGGGACACGCAGTATTTT. Translated, it gives CASTTGDTQYF.

The chain is built from TRBV20-1 and TRBJ2-3, with D perhaps matching TRBD1 (6 bases). CDR3 size: 13 residues. CDR1 is DFQATT, CDR2 SNEGSKA, per germline (reference sequence). V gave up 6 bases and J gave up 2 bases, with 12 bases separating them. The CDR3 DNA follows: TGCAGTGCCATCCAGGGGTCCACAGATACGCAGTATTTT. It translates to CSAIQGSTDTQYF.

The sample holds a few counts of this clonotype. The chain has TRBV7-2 and TRBJ2-5; TRBD2 is a possible D gene (6 bases). Germline lookup yields CDR1 SGHTA and CDR2 FQGNSA. Trimming pared 6 bases from V and 0 bases from J, leaving 14 bases between. This CDR3 is 15 amino acids long. The CDR3 DNA follows: TGTGCCAGCAGATCGGGACTGCGGTACCAAGAGACCCAGTACTTC. Its protein product is CASRSGLRYQETQYF.

This clonotype was found once. The chain joins TRBV4-1 to TRBJ2-2, with D maybe TRBD2 (6 bases). V was clipped by 5 bases and J by 1 base, with 11 bases between them. This CDR3 region has 15 residues. CDR1 MGHRA and CDR2 YSYEKL come from the germline V gene. The CDR3 is CASSFRDWNTGELFF. DNA of the CDR3: TGCGCCAGCAGCTTCCGGGACTGGAACACCGGGGAGCTGTTTTTT.

The rearrangement links TRBV7-2 to TRBJ2-7, with D maybe TRBD2 (5 bases). Germline V lookup: CDR1 SGHTA, CDR2 FQGNSA. V lost 3 bases to trimming and J lost 6 bases, with 6 bases between them. CDR3 length: 11 amino acids. CDR3 coding DNA: TGTGCCAGCAGCTTCGGACTCGAGCAGTACTTC. It encodes CASSFGLEQYF.

The CDR3 DNA sequence: TGTGCCACCAGCAGAGAAGCCGGGAGTGTCAACGAGCAGTACTTC. Its protein is CATSREAGSVNEQYF. This chain uses TRBV15 with TRBJ2-7; D is possibly TRBD2 (6 bases). Between the trimmed V and J ends, which lost 0 bases and 5 bases, there was a span of 14 bases. CDR3 length: 15 amino acids. The germline V gene encodes CDR1 LNHNV and CDR2 YYDKDF (reference sequence).

This clonotype has at least ten counts. This sequence joins TRBV27 and TRBJ2-5; tentatively, D is TRBD1 or TRBD2 (5 bases each). The germline V and J ends were trimmed by 6 bases and 3 bases, with 17 bases remaining between them. The germline V gene encodes CDR1 MNHEY and CDR2 SMNVEV (reference sequence). The length of the CDR3 is 15 residues. The CDR3 protein is CASSLIWDGKETQYF. Here the CDR3 DNA reads TGTGCCAGCAGCCTCATCTGGGACGGAAAAGAGACCCAGTACTTC.

The chain couples TRBV7-2 to TRBJ2-2; weak D call: TRBD1 (8 bases). V was cut by 8 bases and J by 6 bases, with 16 bases left in between. This CDR3 spans 14 amino acids. Per germline, CDR1 SGHTA and CDR2 FQGNSA. The chain's CDR3 is CASGRQGRAGELFF. In nucleotides, the CDR3 is TGTGCCAGCGGGAGACAGGGGAGGGCCGGGGAGCTGTTTTTT.

This clonotype was counted only a few times. V gene TRBV20-1 combines with J gene TRBJ2-7; TRBD2 matches 9 bases. The germline CDR1 and CDR2 sequences are DFQATT and SNEGSKA (reference sequence). The CDR3 has 13 amino acids. V was pared by 4 bases and J by 4 bases, with 5 bases of the junction left unmatched. CDR3 DNA: TGCAGTGCTATTCCTAGCGGGACATACGAGCAGTACTTC. Encoded protein: CSAIPSGTYEQYF.

This clonotype was detected once. The J gene is TRBJ2-3, the V gene TRBV27; D uncertain. The germline gives CDR1 MNHEY, CDR2 SMNVEV (reference sequence). The CDR3 is made up of 14 amino acids. V lost 5 bases, J lost 1 base, and 10 bases lay in between. The CDR3 DNA is TGTGCCAGCAGTCTCGTTATGCGCACAGATACGCAGTATTTT. Protein product: CASSLVMRTDTQYF.

This clonotype was seen more than once but under ten times. This chain links TRBV28 with TRBJ2-1; possibly TRBD1 for D (5 bases). The germline gives CDR1 MDHEN, CDR2 SYDVKM. This CDR3 is 15 amino acids long. With 7 bases removed from V and 6 bases from J, the gap between germline ends came to 19 bases. The chain's CDR3 is CASTPQGTLGNEQFF. The CDR3 nucleotides read TGTGCCAGCACTCCCCAGGGTACACTGGGCAATGAGCAGTTCTTC. Full variable domain (rest looked up from reference TRBV28 and TRBJ2-1): DVKVTQSSRYLVKRTGEKVFLECVQDMDHENMFWYRQDPGLGLRLIYFSYDVKMKEKGDIPEGYSVSREKKERFSLILESASTNQTSMYLCASTPQGTLGNEQFFGPGTRLTVL.

This clonotype occurred once. This chain uses TRBV2 with TRBJ2-2; TRBD2 might be the D (6 bases). CDR1 and CDR2 (germline): SNHLY, FYNNEI. Between the trimmed V and J ends, which lost 5 bases and 5 bases, there was a span of 12 bases. This CDR3 comprises 14 residues. This CDR3 is CASSRPGRTGELFF. The CDR3 DNA follows: TGTGCCAGCAGTAGGCCAGGGAGGACCGGGGAGCTGTTTTTT.

The chain links TRBV2 to TRBJ2-3; tentative D call: TRBD2 (6 bases). Between the trimmed V and J ends, which lost 8 bases and 4 bases, there was a span of 13 bases. The CDR3 consists of 13 residues. The germline V gene has CDR1 SNHLY and CDR2 FYNNEI. The CDR3 protein is CASGGYYADTQYF. Written as DNA, the CDR3 is TGTGCCAGCGGGGGGTACTATGCAGATACGCAGTATTTT.

V usage is TRBV5-1 and J usage is TRBJ2-1; D is unresolved. The assigned J gene may be wrong: the sequence end matches TRBJ2-7 better. This CDR3 is built from 15 residues. Per the germline V gene, CDR1 is SGHRS and CDR2 is YFSETQ. CDR3 nucleotides: TGCGCCAGCAGCTTGGCCCAGAGCTCCTACAATGAGCAGTACTTC. Its translation: CASSLAQSSYNEQYF.